This TCR beta chain was obtained from a study of shared clonotypes between healthy human individuals. CDR3 length: 14 residues. Germline CDR1 reads ENHRY; CDR2 reads SYGVKD. V was trimmed by 0 bases and J by 8 bases, leaving 8 bases between them. TCRdb keeps only in-frame clones here, not all; method: immunoSEQ multiplex PCR. The sample carries roughly 2 million clones, around 95% recorded once. Input material: naive CD4+ T cells sorted from blood. Subset meaning: CD45RA+ positively selected. This chain links TRBV10-3 with TRBJ1-6; the D is unclear. The TCR sequence derives from a man aged 18 to 30 in good health. In DNA form, the CDR3 reads TGTGCCATCAGTGAGTCGGGTGGGGATTCACCCCTCCACTTT. Translation gives CAISESGGDSPLHF.